The TCR beta chain under discussion was sequenced for a study of beta chain features in type 1 diabetes. In the study overall: Age, gender and cell yields were alike across patients and healthy donors. General study results and limits: Among all four CD4+ subsets, Type 1 diabetes patients had TCRB CDR3s that were moderately but significantly shorter.

Germline lookup yields CDR1 SEHNR and CDR2 FQNEAQ (reference sequence). This CDR3 contains 13 residues. The V gene lost 4 bases and the J gene lost 4 bases, with 10 bases spanning the gap. This clone was seen repeatedly, ten times or more. No antigen is known for it. CD4+ naive, central memory, regulatory and stem cell-like memory subsets were isolated by sorting on CD45RO/CCR7/CD25/CD127/CD95/CD27. cDNA synthesis used the whole RNA isolate, giving expressed TCRB sequences. Clones were sequenced by immunoSEQ multiplex PCR, and TCRdb holds only the in-frame ones, with some missing. The table shows 200,000 to 250,000 clones, with 9.5% to 13% occurring only once.

The source material was central memory CD4+ T cells from blood. The gene calls are TRBV7-9 and TRBJ1-1; D might be TRBD1 (6 bases). The clonotype comes from a man aged 18 to 29 in good health. CDR3: CASSSRGGTEAFF. The CDR3 bases are TGTGCCAGCAGCTCCAGGGGCGGCACTGAAGCTTTCTTT.